This T cell receptor (beta chain) came from a study of blood T cells in healthy people across ages. Broader study findings: Investigators treated diversity estimates from one million T cells as underestimates.

Worth noting for this clonotype: Its antigen is still unknown.

Sample-barcoded 5' priming and a J-beta primer mix drove a second PCR of 7 to 11 cycles. Via MiXCR, TCRdb re-called the 5' RACE reads, giving one row per CDR3 protein. The data hold 920,000 or so distinct CDR3 sequences, with 35% to 50% observed a single time. Donation came from healthy Caucasian individuals in Russia who were aged roughly 6 to 95. V was shortened by 3 bases and J by 0 bases, with 13 bases between the two germline ends. Germline-derived CDR1 and CDR2 are SGHDT and YYEEEE. The CDR3 loop spans 17 amino acids. The sequenced sample consisted of blood. The rearrangement links TRBV5-6 to TRBJ2-6; D might be TRBD1 (6 bases). The receptor comes from a woman aged 55-70 years in good health. The CDR3 DNA is TGTGCCAGCAGCTATTGGACAGACCCCTCTGGGGCCAACGTCCTGACTTTC. Protein product: CASSYWTDPSGANVLTF.